The 25 T cell receptor beta chains presented below share a single source sample, sequenced in a study of T cells expressing NK-cell markers. TCRdb re-called the 5' RACE reads and catalogs CDR3 proteins one per entry, DNA excluded. The ten top clones account for less than 7.5%, within a sample of more than 400,000 distinct CDR3 sequences. Specimen: blood T cells: a sorted CD56 or NKG2C T cell subset, CD4+ or CD8+ T cells, or bulk PBMC T cells (not recorded which). These receptor sequences come from a woman aged 18 to 75 in good health.

The CDR3 loop reads CASSEAGAGNTIYF. This chain connects TRBV25-1 to TRBJ1-3; TCRdb selects TRBD1, and the lack of DNA leaves this call unchecked. CDR3 length: 14 residues. The germline CDR1 and CDR2 sequences are MGHDK and SYGVNS.

The chain carries TRBV30 and TRBJ2-3; the D gene TCRdb calls, TRBD1, cannot be checked with no DNA. CDR3 length: 17 residues. Per germline, CDR1 GTSNPN and CDR2 SVGIG (reference sequence). This CDR3 reads CAWTPGTIPVSTDTQYF. The whole variable domain, remainder taken from reference TRBV30 and TRBJ2-3, is SQTIHQWPATLVQPVGSPLSLECTVEGTSNPNLYWYRQAAGRGLQLLFYSVGIGQISSEVPQNLSASRPQDRQFILSSKKLLLSDSGFYLCAWTPGTIPVSTDTQYFGPGTRLTVL.

The chain combines TRBV7-2 with TRBJ2-1; no DNA is available, so the TRBD1 call from TCRdb remains unchecked. The CDR3 is 14 residues long. In germline, CDR1 is SGHTA, CDR2 FQGNSA. CDR3: CASSLTRDANEQFF.

V gene TRBV28 combines with J gene TRBJ2-6; TCRdb gives TRBD2 as the D gene, but with no DNA this cannot be confirmed. Germline values: CDR1 MDHEN, CDR2 SYDVKM. The CDR3 covers 17 residues. CDR3 residues: CASSYPGLRSGANVLTF.

The chain employs TRBV9 and TRBJ2-7; the TRBD1 assignment by TCRdb is unverifiable without DNA. This CDR3 has 14 amino acids. The V gene's germline CDR1 is SGDLS and CDR2 YYNGEE. CDR3: CASSETGNVYEQYF.

The chain joins TRBV27 to TRBJ2-7. CDR1 and CDR2 (germline): MNHEY, SMNVEV (reference sequence). The CDR3 is made up of 17 amino acids. The CDR3 loop reads CASSSSTGSPGPYEQYF.

This chain connects TRBV20-1 to TRBJ1-5; the TRBD1 assignment by TCRdb is unverifiable without DNA. Per germline, CDR1 DFQATT and CDR2 SNEGSKA (reference sequence). The CDR3 has 15 amino acids. The chain's CDR3 is CSASTGAASNQPQHF.

The genes are TRBV5-4 and TRBJ2-3. The CDR3 length is 16 residues. In germline, CDR1 is SGHNT, CDR2 YYREEE (reference sequence). The CDR3 loop is CASGPGLATSTDTQYF. Looking up the rest from reference TRBV5-4 and TRBJ2-3 gives the full variable domain: ETGVTQSPTHLIKTRGQQVTLRCSSQSGHNTVSWYQQALGQGPQFIFQYYREEENGRGNFPPRFSGLQFPNYSSELNVNALELDDSALYLCASGPGLATSTDTQYFGPGTRLTVL.

The genes are TRBV11-1 and TRBJ2-3; the D call from TCRdb, TRBD2, cannot be confirmed without DNA. Looked up from germline, CDR1 is SGHAT and CDR2 is FQDESV (reference sequence). CDR3 length: 17 residues. CDR3 sequence reads: CASSGRGTSQLTDTQYF.

The CDR3 region is CASSWMGSRETQYF. The J gene is TRBJ2-5, the V gene TRBV5-1. There are 14 residues in the CDR3. Per the germline V gene, CDR1 is SGHRS and CDR2 is YFSETQ.

The genes are TRBV7-8 and TRBJ2-2; TCRdb's D gene call, TRBD2, goes unchecked for lack of DNA. Germline V gene lookup returns CDR1 SGHVS and CDR2 FQNEAQ. The CDR3 has 17 residues. The CDR3 here is CASSLVSSGRGAGELFF.

The V gene is TRBV2, the J gene TRBJ2-5; the TRBD2 assignment by TCRdb is unverifiable without DNA. CDR3 length: 12 residues. Germline assignment: CDR1 SNHLY and CDR2 FYNNEI. The CDR3 sequence is CASKAEGETQYF.

The rearrangement joins TRBV7-9 to TRBJ2-1; no DNA is available, so the TRBD1 call from TCRdb remains unchecked. Germline CDR1 and CDR2: SEHNR and FQNEAQ (reference sequence). The CDR3 is 12 residues long. CDR3: CASRPGGVEQFF.

The CDR3 sequence is CSATELDWETQYF. This chain links TRBV20-1 with TRBJ2-5; TCRdb reports TRBD2, a call that lacks DNA to check it against. This CDR3 has 13 residues. Germline V gives CDR1 DFQATT, CDR2 SNEGSKA (reference sequence).

The CDR3 sequence: CASSPTSGSGYEQYF. J is TRBJ2-7 and V is TRBV7-2; TCRdb returns TRBD2, unconfirmable since there is no DNA. The germline V gene has CDR1 SGHTA and CDR2 FQGNSA. The CDR3 is 15 amino acids.

The chain combines TRBV7-6 with TRBJ2-7; the TRBD2 assignment by TCRdb is unverifiable without DNA. The CDR3 extends over 12 amino acids. The germline V gene encodes CDR1 SGHVS and CDR2 FNYEAQ. This CDR3 reads CASGWASYEQYF.

The rearrangement uses TRBV29-1 and TRBJ1-1; checking the TCRdb D call of TRBD1 is not possible without DNA. The CDR3 runs 13 residues. Germline V gene lookup returns CDR1 SQVTM and CDR2 ANQGSEA. The CDR3 sequence is CSVDGTENTEAFF.

The chain recombines TRBV20-1 with TRBJ1-3; TCRdb gives TRBD1 as the D gene, but with no DNA this cannot be confirmed. The germline V gene encodes CDR1 DFQATT and CDR2 SNEGSKA (reference sequence). The CDR3 loop spans 13 amino acids. The CDR3 sequence is CSARDSSPHTIYF.

This chain uses TRBV7-2 with TRBJ2-3. The CDR3 sequence is 17 residues long. Germline V gives CDR1 SGHTA, CDR2 FQGNSA. The CDR3 loop is CASSLRGAELATDTQYF.

This chain uses TRBV5-5 with TRBJ2-4; TCRdb's D call of TRBD2 is untestable without DNA. Looked up from germline, CDR1 is SGHKS and CDR2 is YYEKEE (reference sequence). The CDR3 contains 16 residues. The CDR3 here is CASSFLLAGPENIQYF. Combining the CDR3 with reference TRBV5-5 and TRBJ2-4 gives the whole variable domain DAGVTQSPTHLIKTRGQQVTLRCSPISGHKSVSWYQQVLGQGPQFIFQYYEKEERGRGNFPDRFSARQFPNYSSELNVNALLLGDSALYLCASSFLLAGPENIQYFGAGTRLSVL.

The rearrangement joins TRBV6-1 to TRBJ1-5. Germline CDR1 is MNHNS and CDR2 is SASEGT. The CDR3 is made up of 13 amino acids. The CDR3 loop reads CASSLFANQPQHF.

The gene calls are TRBV12-5 and TRBJ1-2; with no DNA, the TCRdb D assignment of TRBD1 cannot be verified. The CDR3 totals 15 residues. CDR1 and CDR2 from the germline V gene are LGHNT and FRNRAP. CDR3 region: CASGLATPGNYGYTF.

CDR3 amino acids: CASSSRPHQETQYF. This sequence joins TRBV6-2 or TRBV6-3 and TRBJ2-5; no DNA is available, so the TRBD1 call from TCRdb remains unchecked. The CDR3 runs to 14 residues. Per germline, CDR1 MNHEY and CDR2 SVGEGT.

V gene TRBV2 combines with J gene TRBJ2-7; TCRdb calls TRBD1, which cannot be checked without DNA. The CDR3 spans 15 residues. Looked up from germline, CDR1 is SNHLY and CDR2 is FYNNEI. This CDR3 reads CASSAGGELPYEQYF.

This chain connects TRBV11-2 to TRBJ2-3; TCRdb's D call of TRBD2 is untestable without DNA. Germline V CDR1 and CDR2: SGHAT, FQNNGV. The CDR3 covers 18 residues. The CDR3 region is CASRDGLAGEIRTDTQYF.